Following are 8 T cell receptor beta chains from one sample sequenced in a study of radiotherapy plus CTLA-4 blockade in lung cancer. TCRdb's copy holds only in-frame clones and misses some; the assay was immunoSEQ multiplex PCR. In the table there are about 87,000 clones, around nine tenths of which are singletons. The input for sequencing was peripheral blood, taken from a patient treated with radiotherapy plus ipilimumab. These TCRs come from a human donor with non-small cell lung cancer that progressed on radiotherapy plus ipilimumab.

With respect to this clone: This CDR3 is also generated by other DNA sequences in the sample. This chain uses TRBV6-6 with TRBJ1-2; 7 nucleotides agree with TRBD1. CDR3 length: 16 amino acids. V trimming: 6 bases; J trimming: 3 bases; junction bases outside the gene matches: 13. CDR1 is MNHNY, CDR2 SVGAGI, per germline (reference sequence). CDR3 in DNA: TGTGCCAGCAGCAAGGATAGGGGGCAAGGGGACTATGGCTACACCTTC. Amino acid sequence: CASSKDRGQGDYGYTF.

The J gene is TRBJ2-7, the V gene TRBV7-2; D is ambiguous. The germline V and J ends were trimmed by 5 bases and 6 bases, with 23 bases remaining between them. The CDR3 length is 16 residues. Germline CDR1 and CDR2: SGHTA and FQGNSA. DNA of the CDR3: TGTGCCAGCAGCCCGCAGAGGAGCGCCTCGATCATCGAGCAGTACTTC. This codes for CASSPQRSASIIEQYF.

The CDR3 nucleotides are TGTGCCAGCAGTGACCACAGGGGAAGGAACTATGGCTACACCTTC. It yields the protein CASSDHRGRNYGYTF. This sequence joins TRBV6-1 and TRBJ1-2; 7 bases match TRBD1. Germline trimming cut 3 bases from V and 2 bases from J; bases unmatched to any gene: 6. Germline V gene sequence: CDR1 MNHNS, CDR2 SASEGT. The CDR3 spans 15 residues.

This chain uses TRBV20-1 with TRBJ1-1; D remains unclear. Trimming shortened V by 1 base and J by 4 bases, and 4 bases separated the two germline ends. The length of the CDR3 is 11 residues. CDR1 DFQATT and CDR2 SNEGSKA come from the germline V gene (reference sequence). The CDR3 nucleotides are TGCAGTGCTAGAGCTTTCACTGAAGCTTTCTTT. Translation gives CSARAFTEAFF.

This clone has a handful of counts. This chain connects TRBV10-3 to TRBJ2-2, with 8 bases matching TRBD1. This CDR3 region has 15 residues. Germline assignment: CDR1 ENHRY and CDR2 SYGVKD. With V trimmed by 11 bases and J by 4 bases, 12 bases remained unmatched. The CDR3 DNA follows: TGTGCCGCCGGACAGGGCCCGACGAGCACCGGGGAGCTGTTTTTT. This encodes CAAGQGPTSTGELFF.

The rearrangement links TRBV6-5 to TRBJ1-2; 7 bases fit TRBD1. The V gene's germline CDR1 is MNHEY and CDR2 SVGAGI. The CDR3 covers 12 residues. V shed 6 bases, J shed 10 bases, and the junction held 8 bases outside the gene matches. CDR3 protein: CASRGTGQLYTF. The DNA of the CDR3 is TGTGCCAGCAGGGGTACGGGACAGCTCTACACCTTC.

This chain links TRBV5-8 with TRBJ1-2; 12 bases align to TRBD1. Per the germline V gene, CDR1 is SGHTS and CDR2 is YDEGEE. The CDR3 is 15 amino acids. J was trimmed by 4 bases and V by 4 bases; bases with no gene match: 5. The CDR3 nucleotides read TGTGCCAGCAGCATCCGGGACAGGGGGCCCTATGGCTACACCTTC. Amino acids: CASSIRDRGPYGYTF.

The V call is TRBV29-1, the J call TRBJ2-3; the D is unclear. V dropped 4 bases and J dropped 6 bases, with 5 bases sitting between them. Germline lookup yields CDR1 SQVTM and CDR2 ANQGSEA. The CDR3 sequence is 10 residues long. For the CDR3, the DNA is TGCAGCGTTGGAGCGGATACGCAGTATTTT. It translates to CSVGADTQYF.